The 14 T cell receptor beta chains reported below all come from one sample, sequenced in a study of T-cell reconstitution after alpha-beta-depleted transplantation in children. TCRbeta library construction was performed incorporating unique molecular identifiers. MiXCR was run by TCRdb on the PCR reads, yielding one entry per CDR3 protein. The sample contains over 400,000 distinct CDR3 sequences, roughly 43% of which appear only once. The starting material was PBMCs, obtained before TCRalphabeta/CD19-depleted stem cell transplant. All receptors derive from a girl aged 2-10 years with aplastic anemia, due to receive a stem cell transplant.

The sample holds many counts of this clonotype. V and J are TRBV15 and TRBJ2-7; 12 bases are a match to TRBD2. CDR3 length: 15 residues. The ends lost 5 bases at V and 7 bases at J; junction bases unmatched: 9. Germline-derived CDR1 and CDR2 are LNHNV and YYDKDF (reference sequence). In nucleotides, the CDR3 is TGTGCCACCAGCCCCCGACTAGCGGGAGTGGGTGAGCAGTACTTC. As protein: CATSPRLAGVGEQYF.

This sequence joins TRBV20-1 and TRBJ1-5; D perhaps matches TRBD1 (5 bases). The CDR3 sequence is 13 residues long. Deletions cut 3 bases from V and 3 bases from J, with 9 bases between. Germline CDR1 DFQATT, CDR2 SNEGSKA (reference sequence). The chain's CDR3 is CSARAGDNQPQHF. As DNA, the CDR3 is TGCAGTGCTAGGGCGGGGGACAATCAGCCCCAGCATTTT.

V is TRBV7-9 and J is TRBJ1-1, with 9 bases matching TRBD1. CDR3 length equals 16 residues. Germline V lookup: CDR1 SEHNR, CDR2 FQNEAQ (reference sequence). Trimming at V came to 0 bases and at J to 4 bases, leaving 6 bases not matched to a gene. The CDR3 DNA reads TGTGCCAGCAGCTTAGCACAGGGGGCGGATGGCACTGAAGCTTTCTTT. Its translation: CASSLAQGADGTEAFF. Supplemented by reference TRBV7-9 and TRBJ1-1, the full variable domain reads DTGVSQNPRHKITKRGQNVTFRCDPISEHNRLYWYRQTLGQGPEFLTYFQNEAQLEKSRLLSDRFSAERPKGSFSTLEIQRTEQGDSAMYLCASSLAQGADGTEAFFGQGTRLTVV.

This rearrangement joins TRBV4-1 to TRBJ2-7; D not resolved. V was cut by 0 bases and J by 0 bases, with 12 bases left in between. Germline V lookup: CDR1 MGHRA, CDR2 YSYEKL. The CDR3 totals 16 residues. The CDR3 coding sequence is TGCGCCAGCAGCCAAGAAGGTCCGGTGAGCTCCTACGAGCAGTACTTC. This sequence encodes CASSQEGPVSSYEQYF.

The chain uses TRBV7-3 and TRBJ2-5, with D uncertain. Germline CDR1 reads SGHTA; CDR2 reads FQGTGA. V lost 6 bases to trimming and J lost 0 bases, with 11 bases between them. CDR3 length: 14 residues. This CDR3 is CASSLRGNQETQYF. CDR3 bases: TGTGCCAGCAGTTTACGAGGAAACCAAGAGACCCAGTACTTC.

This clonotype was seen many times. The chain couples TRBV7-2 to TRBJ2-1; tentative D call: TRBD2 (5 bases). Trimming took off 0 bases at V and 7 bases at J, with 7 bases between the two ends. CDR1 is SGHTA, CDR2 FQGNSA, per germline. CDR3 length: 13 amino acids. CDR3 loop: CASSLARENEQFF. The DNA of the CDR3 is TGTGCCAGCAGCTTAGCGAGGGAAAATGAGCAGTTCTTC. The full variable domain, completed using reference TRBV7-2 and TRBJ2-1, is GAGVSQSPSNKVTEKGKDVELRCDPISGHTALYWYRQSLGQGLEFLIYFQGNSAPDKSGLPSDRFSAERTGGSVSTLTIQRTQQEDSAVYLCASSLARENEQFFGPGTRLTVL.

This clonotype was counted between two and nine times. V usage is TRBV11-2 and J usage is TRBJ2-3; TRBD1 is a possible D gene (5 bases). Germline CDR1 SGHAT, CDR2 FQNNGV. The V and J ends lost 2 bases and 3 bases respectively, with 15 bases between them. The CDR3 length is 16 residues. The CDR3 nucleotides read TGTGCCAGCAGCTTACAGGGCATAACCTCGACAGATACGCAGTATTTT. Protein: CASSLQGITSTDTQYF.

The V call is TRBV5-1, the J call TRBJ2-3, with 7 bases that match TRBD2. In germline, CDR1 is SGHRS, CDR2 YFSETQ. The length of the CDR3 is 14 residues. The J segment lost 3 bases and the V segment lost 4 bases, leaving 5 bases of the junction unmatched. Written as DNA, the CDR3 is TGCGCCAGCAGCCAGTGGCGGGAGACAGATACGCAGTATTTT. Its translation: CASSQWRETDTQYF.

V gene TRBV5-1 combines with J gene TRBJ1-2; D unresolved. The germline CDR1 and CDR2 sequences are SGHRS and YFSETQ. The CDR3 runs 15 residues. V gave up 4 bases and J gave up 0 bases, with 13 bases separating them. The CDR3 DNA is TGCGCCAGCAGCAGTGGGCCTCCACCTAACTATGGCTACACCTTC. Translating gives CASSSGPPPNYGYTF.

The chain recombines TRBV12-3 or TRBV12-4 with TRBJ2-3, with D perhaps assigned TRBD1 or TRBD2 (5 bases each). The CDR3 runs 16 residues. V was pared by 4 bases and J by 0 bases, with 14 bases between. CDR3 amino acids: CASSSPRDRSTDTQYF. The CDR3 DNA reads TGTGCCAGCAGTTCCCCCCGGGACCGGAGCACAGATACGCAGTATTTT.

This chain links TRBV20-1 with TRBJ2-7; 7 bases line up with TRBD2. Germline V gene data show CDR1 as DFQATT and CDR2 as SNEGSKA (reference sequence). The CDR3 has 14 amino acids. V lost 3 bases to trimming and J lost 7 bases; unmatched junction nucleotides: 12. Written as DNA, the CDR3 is TGCAGTGCTAGGGGCCCAGGGAGGGCCGAAGAGCAGTACTTC. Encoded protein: CSARGPGRAEEQYF.

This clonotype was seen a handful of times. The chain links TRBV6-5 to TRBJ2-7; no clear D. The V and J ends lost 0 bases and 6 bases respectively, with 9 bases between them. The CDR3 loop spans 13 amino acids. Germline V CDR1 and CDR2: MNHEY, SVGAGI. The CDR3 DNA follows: TGTGCCAGCAGTTACTCACGGGCGCTCGAGCAGTACTTC. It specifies CASSYSRALEQYF.

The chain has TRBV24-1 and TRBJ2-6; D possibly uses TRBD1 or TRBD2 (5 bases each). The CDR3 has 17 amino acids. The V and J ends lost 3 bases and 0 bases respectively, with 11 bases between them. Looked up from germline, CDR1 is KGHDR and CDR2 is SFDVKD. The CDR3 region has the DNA TGTGCCACCAGTGATCGGGGACGAGGCTCTGGGGCCAACGTCCTGACTTTC. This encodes CATSDRGRGSGANVLTF.

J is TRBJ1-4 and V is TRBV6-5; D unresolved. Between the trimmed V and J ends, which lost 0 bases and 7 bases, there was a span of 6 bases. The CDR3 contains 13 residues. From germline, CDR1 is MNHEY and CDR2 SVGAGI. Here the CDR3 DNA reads TGTGCCAGCAGTTACTCGACCGTTGAAAAACTGTTTTTT. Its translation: CASSYSTVEKLFF.